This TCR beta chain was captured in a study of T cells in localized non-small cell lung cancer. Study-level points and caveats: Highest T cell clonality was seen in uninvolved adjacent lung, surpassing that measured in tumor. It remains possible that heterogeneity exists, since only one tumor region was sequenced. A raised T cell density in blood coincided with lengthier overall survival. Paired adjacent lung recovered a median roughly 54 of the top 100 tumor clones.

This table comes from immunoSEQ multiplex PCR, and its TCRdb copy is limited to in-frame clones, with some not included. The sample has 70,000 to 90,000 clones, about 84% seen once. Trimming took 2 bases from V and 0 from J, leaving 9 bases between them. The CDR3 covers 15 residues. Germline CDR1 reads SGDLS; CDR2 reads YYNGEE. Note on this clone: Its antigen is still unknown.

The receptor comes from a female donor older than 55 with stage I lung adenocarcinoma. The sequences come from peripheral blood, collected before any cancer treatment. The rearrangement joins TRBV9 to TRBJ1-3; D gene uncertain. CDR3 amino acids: CASSVGEGSGNTIYF. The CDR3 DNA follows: TGTGCCAGCAGCGTGGGAGAGGGCTCTGGAAACACCATATATTTT. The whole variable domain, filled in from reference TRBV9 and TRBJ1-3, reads DSGVTQTPKHLITATGQRVTLRCSPRSGDLSVYWYQQSLDQGLQFLIQYYNGEERAKGNILERFSAQQFPDLHSELNLSSLELGDSALYFCASSVGEGSGNTIYFGEGSWLTVV.